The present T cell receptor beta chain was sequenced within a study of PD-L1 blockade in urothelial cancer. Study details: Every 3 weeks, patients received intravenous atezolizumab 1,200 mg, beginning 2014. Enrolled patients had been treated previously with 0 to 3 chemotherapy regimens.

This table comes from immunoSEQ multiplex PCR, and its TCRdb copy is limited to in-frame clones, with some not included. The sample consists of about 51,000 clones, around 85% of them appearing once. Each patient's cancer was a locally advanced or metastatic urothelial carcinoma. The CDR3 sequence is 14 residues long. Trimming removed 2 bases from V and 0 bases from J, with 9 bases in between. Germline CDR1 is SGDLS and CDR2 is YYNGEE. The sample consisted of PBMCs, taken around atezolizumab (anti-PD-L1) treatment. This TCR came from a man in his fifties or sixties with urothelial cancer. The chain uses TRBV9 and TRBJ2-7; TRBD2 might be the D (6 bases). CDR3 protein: CASSVSGRSYEQYF. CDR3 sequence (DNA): TGTGCCAGCAGCGTTAGCGGACGCTCCTACGAGCAGTACTTC.